This T cell receptor beta chain was recovered during a study of T cell repertoires in cytomegalovirus infection. TCRdb itself ran the reads through MiXCR, one entry per CDR3 protein. The sample contains a few hundred thousand distinct CDR3 sequences, 40% of which appear only once. The CDR3 is 17 residues long. V shed 5 bases and J 4 bases; nucleotides not matched to a gene: 11. Germline CDR1 is MNHEY and CDR2 is SMNVEV (reference sequence). Concerning this clonotype: The antigen remains undetermined.

The chain carries TRBV27 and TRBJ2-2, with 9 positions matching TRBD1. Material: cultured PBMCs, obtained from culture after CMV antigen stimulation. The sequence was obtained from a human donor in good health (CMV status not recorded). Some clones in this sample may be carry-over from other donors' samples. CDR3: CASSTRDRVWGTGELFF. CDR3 DNA: TGTGCCAGCAGTACCCGGGACAGGGTGTGGGGCACCGGGGAGCTGTTTTTT.